A selection of T cell receptor beta chains follows, all from one sample in a study of cytomegalovirus exposure and HLA in healthy donors. The data were produced by immunoSEQ multiplex PCR, yet TCRdb's version contains in-frame clones alone and is incomplete. Of some 150,000 clones listed, 82% are singletons. The specimen sequenced was PBMCs. The receptors were sampled from a man aged 50 to 60 in good health and CMV-seropositive. CDR3s leave out the opening cysteine and the closing phenylalanine or tryptophan. The size of a clone is reported for some rows only, either as once, few or many, or as a class for expanded clones.

size	J	V	CDR3
-	TRBJ2-5	TRBV19	ASSITARGTETQY
few	TRBJ2-1	TRBV25-1	ASISSGLEQF
-	TRBJ1-1	TRBV27	ASSSTGEGNTEAF
-	TRBJ2-1	TRBV19	ASSTTTSVTNEQF
-	TRBJ1-1	TRBV11-2	ASSSGVTSTEAF
-	TRBJ2-3	TRBV21-1	ASSGGDTQY
-	TRBJ2-4	TRBV27	ASSLRPGGRNIQY
-	TRBJ2-1	TRBV13	ASSPRTGDNYNEQF
-	TRBJ2-7	TRBV5-5	ASSAGVYEQY
-	TRBJ2-2	TRBV7-6	ASKLAGGRTGELF
-	TRBJ2-2	TRBV7-9	ASSLGDRANTGELF
-	TRBJ2-2	TRBV29-1	SAGDRGSGELF
-	TRBJ2-7	TRBV11-1	ASSLPTGQLLHEQY
-	TRBJ2-7	TRBV4-1	ASSRPGGSYEQY
few	TRBJ1-5	TRBV30	AWSATQDTYQPQH
few	TRBJ1-2	TRBV7-2	ASSPSVGQGARGYT
-	TRBJ2-5	TRBV29-1	SVEAWRGGAETQY
-	TRBJ1-3	TRBV4-2	ASSQRDTSSGNTIY
-	TRBJ2-4	TRBV28	ASSLSRYSKNIQY
-	TRBJ1-6	TRBV6-6	ASREDRNNSPLH
-	TRBJ1-2	TRBV10-3	AISEGGAGIYGYT
-	TRBJ1-1	TRBV4-1	ASSFRTGGTEAF
-	TRBJ1-2	TRBV7-3	ASSPGTGEGGYT
few	TRBJ2-3	TRBV6-5	ASRKTGLLDTQY
few	TRBJ2-6	TRBV18	ASSPGQGAGANVLT
-	TRBJ2-7	TRBV30	AWRVSGNYEQY
once	TRBJ2-7	TRBV19	ASSIGGSSYEQY
-	TRBJ2-1	TRBV2	ASRSPGRGAGGGDEQF
-	TRBJ1-5	TRBV18	ASSQGQSGNQPQH
few	TRBJ1-3	TRBV6-5	ASNEGDGSGNTIY
few	TRBJ2-7	TRBV6-5	ASTLGPEQY
-	TRBJ1-2	TRBV28	ASSMRWDIGGYT
-	TRBJ2-1	TRBV7-6	ASSLEVFAGGEQF
-	TRBJ1-2	TRBV7-9	ASSQGAPFLGNYGYT
-	TRBJ2-3	TRBV9	ASSANLRDRGRTDTQY
-	TRBJ2-2	TRBV6-5	ASWRVGTGELF
-	TRBJ2-3	TRBV28	ASSPGTSPEEY
-	TRBJ1-2	TRBV5-1	ASSPKTGPPFGYT
-	TRBJ1-2	TRBV6-5	ASSQNPGYGYT